The present T cell receptor (beta chain) was sequenced within a study of blood T cell repertoires in COVID-19 (dated by TCRdb to 2018 to 2021). Study-level background: Samples covering the acute and convalescent phases of COVID-19 were provided by collaborators in the United States, Italy and Spain. The prospective study material was composed of cDNA or gDNA derived from T cells, B-cell-depleted T cells, or PBMCs. Subjects who had been exposed to COVID-19, were actively infected with it, or had recovered from it provided the deeply sampled blood TCRbeta repertoires that made up the dataset. The repertoires were released in a freely available public database intended as a resource for research on the immune response to SARS-CoV-2. Samples came from the ongoing ImmuneRACE study (first 160 participants) plus 1,254 subjects from 6 global collaborators. The sample metadata nearly always contained a de-identified subject ID, COVID-19 status, age in years and sex. Where HLA class I and class II types were available, the types were taken from metadata supplied by the sample provider, not from assay-based typing. Overall study results and their limits: The quantity of clinical and demographic metadata differed by source and by participant and was supplied without curation.

TCRbeta CDR3 regions were amplified from genomic DNA using the immunoSEQ Assay, a bias-controlled multiplex PCR. The paper's data handling went like this. Nucleated cell counts per sample were estimated from amplification of reference gene primers within the assay. To quantify the absolute abundance of each unique TCRbeta CDR3 rearrangement, sequence reads were collapsed and filtered. Productive Simpson clonality was computed per sample as the square root of Simpson's diversity index over productive rearrangements. Here the immuneACCESS table is served through TCRdb, limited to in-frame sequences with V and J called. Missing clones are a known gap in these copies; in checked studies unresolved V genes cover under half, and the rest lacks a known reason. V and J calls and clone size are as listed in that table; D and trimming were resolved from the DNA. This sample lists 95,000 to 150,000 clones; 86% were detected once. 3.5% to 5% of the sample belongs to the ten largest clones.

The germline ends are 9 bases apart after V is trimmed by 3 bases and J by 4 bases. The CDR3 measures 13 amino acids from cysteine to phenylalanine. CDR3 DNA is the only sequence kept; it has 39 bases, read in frame from the first base. CDR1 and CDR2 are read off the germline V gene as SGHDT and YYEEEE. Points on this clone: No cognate antigen has been identified for it. Base-call qualities are not available, and no considerably larger clone is one nucleotide away.

Whole blood was collected in K2EDTA tubes by collaborating institutions according to the institutions' own protocols. For TCRbeta analysis, collaborators shipped samples in one of three forms: frozen whole blood, isolated PBMCs, or DNA extracted from either of those sample types. Sequenced sample: peripheral blood. The rearranged chain carries TRBV5-6 and TRBJ2-3, with the D gene uncertain. The sequence was collected from a man aged 40-49 years with acute or convalescent COVID-19. The DNA sequence follows: TGTGCCAGCAGCTCTAGTATCGCAGATACGCAGTATTTT. This sequence encodes CASSSSIADTQYF.